A single sample is the source of the 2 T cell receptor beta chains below, sequenced in a study of T cell responses to AZD1222 COVID-19 vaccine. Produced via immunoSEQ multiplex PCR; TCRdb's table is partial and in-frame only. In the table there are tens of thousands of clones, more than 75% of which are singletons. The sequencing here drew on peripheral blood, taken on day 0 of AZD1222 vaccination. These receptors were obtained from an adult in good health.

The chain combines TRBV5-6 with TRBJ1-2; TRBD1 matches at 8 bases. The CDR3 covers 16 residues. V lost 4 bases, J lost 3 bases, and 11 bases stayed unmatched. From germline, CDR1 is SGHDT and CDR2 YYEEEE. The CDR3 coding sequence is TGTGCCAGCAGCCTATGGACAGGGCCCTTGGACTATGGCTACACCTTC. Translation gives CASSLWTGPLDYGYTF. Combining the CDR3 with reference TRBV5-6 and TRBJ1-2 gives the whole variable domain DAGVTQSPTHLIKTRGQQVTLRCSPKSGHDTVSWYQQALGQGPQFIFQYYEEEERQRGNFPDRFSGHQFPNYSSELNVNALLLGDSALYLCASSLWTGPLDYGYTFGSGTRLTVV.

This clone was recorded once. The CDR3 coding sequence is TGTGCCAGCAGCTTATATGCGGGGAGAAACACCGGGGAGCTGTTTTTT. This encodes CASSLYAGRNTGELFF. This rearrangement joins TRBV11-2 to TRBJ2-2; tentatively, D is TRBD2 (6 bases). V lost 2 bases to trimming and J lost 2 bases, with 12 bases between them. This CDR3 region has 16 residues. Germline lookup yields CDR1 SGHAT and CDR2 FQNNGV.